Below are 26 T cell receptor beta chains sequenced from a single sample in a study of pediatric ulcerative colitis. The assay was immunoSEQ multiplex PCR, and TCRdb's table has in-frame clones only and misses some. Among tens of thousands of clones listed, around 85% were seen once. The specimen sequenced was blood. These receptors all stem from a boy between 10 and 17 years old with severe ulcerative colitis.

The chain couples TRBV29-1 to TRBJ1-1; 10 nucleotides align to TRBD1. The CDR3 is made up of 17 amino acids. The germline V gene encodes CDR1 SQVTM and CDR2 ANQGSEA. The junction had 8 bases not matched to a gene; V was cut back by 1 base and J by 0 bases. CDR3 in amino acids: CSVEGWGTGVLNTEAFF. CDR3 sequence (DNA): TGCAGCGTTGAAGGGTGGGGGACAGGGGTCCTGAACACTGAAGCTTTCTTT.

This clone was counted a single time. The genes are TRBV10-3 and TRBJ2-3, with no clear D. Looked up from germline, CDR1 is ENHRY and CDR2 is SYGVKD. Trimming pared 0 bases from V and 0 bases from J, leaving 13 bases between. The CDR3 consists of 17 residues. The CDR3 sequence is CAISESKPGPSTDTQYF. The DNA for the CDR3 is TGTGCCATCAGTGAGTCGAAACCCGGCCCTAGCACAGATACGCAGTATTTT.

This clone was seen a few times. The rearrangement links TRBV19 to TRBJ2-1; tentatively, D is TRBD2 (6 bases). Germline-derived CDR1 and CDR2 are LNHDA and SQIVND (reference sequence). V was cut by 3 bases and J by 8 bases, with 17 bases left in between. This CDR3 has 15 residues. The CDR3 bases are TGTGCCAGTAGTATGGCGGGACTTCAGTTTTATGAGCAGTTCTTC. Residues: CASSMAGLQFYEQFF.

V gene TRBV6-9 combines with J gene TRBJ2-7; 8 bases are a match to TRBD2. This CDR3 has 11 amino acids. Germline values: CDR1 MNHGY, CDR2 SVAAGI. Trimming took 0 bases from V and 12 from J; bases not matched to a gene: 1. CDR3 sequence: CASSYSTSGYF. The CDR3 DNA reads TGTGCCAGCAGTTATTCTACTAGCGGGTACTTC.

The chain joins TRBV6-1 to TRBJ2-3, with TRBD2 matching over 11 bases. Trimming cost V 4 bases and J 3 bases; bases outside gene matches: 9. CDR1 and CDR2 (germline): MNHNS, SASEGT. The CDR3 is 17 residues long. The CDR3 spells CASSGVTTSGNTDTQYF. CDR3 bases: TGTGCCAGCAGTGGGGTAACGACTAGCGGGAATACAGATACGCAGTATTTT.

The chain recombines TRBV25-1 with TRBJ1-1; 7 bases fit TRBD1. Germline CDR1 MGHDK, CDR2 SYGVNS. Germline trimming cut 5 bases from V and 2 bases from J; bases unmatched to any gene: 8. CDR3 length: 15 residues. CDR3: CASSHRTGHNTEAFF. The CDR3 DNA is TGTGCCAGCAGTCACCGGACAGGCCACAACACTGAAGCTTTCTTT.

The chain carries TRBV10-1 and TRBJ2-3, with D perhaps matching TRBD2 (6 bases). Germline V lookup: CDR1 WNHNN, CDR2 SYGVQD (reference sequence). V was cut by 3 bases and J by 3 bases, with 16 bases left in between. The CDR3 extends over 16 amino acids. CDR3 protein: CASSEGGFGGTDTQYF. Written as DNA, the CDR3 is TGCGCCAGCAGTGAAGGAGGGTTTGGTGGTACAGATACGCAGTATTTT.

CDR3 sequence (DNA): TGTGCCAGCAGCTGGCTGAGCTCAAGAGGAGAGACCCAGTACTTC. Its protein product is CASSWLSSRGETQYF. V and J are TRBV7-2 and TRBJ2-5; unclear D gene. This CDR3 has 15 amino acids. Trimming removed 4 bases at V and 4 bases at J, with 16 bases between. From germline, CDR1 is SGHTA and CDR2 FQGNSA.

The table lists this clone with a few counts. The chain recombines TRBV7-6 with TRBJ1-3; D not resolved. The ends were cut back, 1 base at V and 0 bases at J, with 4 bases in the middle. CDR3 size: 14 residues. Germline CDR1 and CDR2: SGHVS and FNYEAQ. CDR3 bases: TGTGCCAGCAGCTTAGACAACTCTGGAAACACCATATATTTT. This translates into CASSLDNSGNTIYF.

This clone was picked up one time. The rearrangement links TRBV27 to TRBJ2-2, with a possible D match to TRBD1 (5 bases). The CDR3 covers 14 residues. V lost 8 bases, J lost 6 bases, and 16 bases lay in between. CDR1 MNHEY and CDR2 SMNVEV come from the germline V gene (reference sequence). The CDR3 protein is CASCPGPVAGELFF. CDR3 in DNA: TGTGCCAGCTGTCCAGGGCCTGTTGCCGGGGAGCTGTTTTTT.

The chain couples TRBV25-1 to TRBJ2-5, with TRBD2 matching over 7 bases. Trimming took 2 bases from V and 2 from J; bases not matched to a gene: 2. Germline CDR1 is MGHDK and CDR2 is SYGVNS. The CDR3 contains 14 residues. The CDR3 reads CASSEGRGQETQYF. The CDR3 DNA reads TGTGCCAGCAGTGAAGGGCGGGGGCAAGAGACCCAGTACTTC.

The J gene is TRBJ1-3, the V gene TRBV6-6; D unclear. V gave up 6 bases and J gave up 6 bases, with 6 bases separating them. This CDR3 comprises 11 residues. Germline V gene sequence: CDR1 MNHNY, CDR2 SVGAGI (reference sequence). In nucleotides, the CDR3 is TGTGCCAGCAGCCGGGAAAACACCATATATTTT. It is translated as CASSRENTIYF.

The chain uses TRBV5-1 and TRBJ2-7, with D uncertain. Trimming shortened V by 2 bases and J by 3 bases, and 9 bases separated the two germline ends. In germline, CDR1 is SGHRS, CDR2 YFSETQ. This CDR3 spans 13 amino acids. The CDR3 protein is CASSLGPIYEQYF. The CDR3 coding sequence is TGCGCCAGCAGCTTAGGCCCGATCTACGAGCAGTACTTC.

This clone was detected once. The genes are TRBV10-3 and TRBJ2-2, with TRBD1 identical over 8 bases. J gave up 7 bases and V 6 bases, and 10 bases lay outside the gene matches. CDR1 is ENHRY and CDR2 is SYGVKD in the germline V gene. CDR3 length: 15 residues. The CDR3 spells CAIRSTGEVGGELFF. The CDR3 DNA reads TGTGCCATCAGATCGACAGGGGAGGTTGGCGGGGAGCTGTTTTTT.

V gene TRBV6-1 combines with J gene TRBJ2-3; TRBD2 is a possible D gene (6 bases). The germline gives CDR1 MNHNS, CDR2 SASEGT. This CDR3 has 15 residues. V was pared by 6 bases and J by 0 bases, with 13 bases between. CDR3 nucleotide sequence: TGTGCCAGCAGCGGGGTGCGGGGCAGCACAGATACGCAGTATTTT. Encoded protein: CASSGVRGSTDTQYF.

CDR3 region: CASSNDGSKLTDTQYF. The CDR3 DNA reads TGTGCCAGCTCAAACGACGGGAGCAAGCTCACAGATACGCAGTATTTT. V is TRBV2 and J is TRBJ2-3; a weak D match, TRBD2 (6 bases). Trimming stripped 8 bases from V and 2 bases from J, with 20 bases between. CDR1 is SNHLY and CDR2 is FYNNEI in the germline V gene. This CDR3 has 16 amino acids.

The chain couples TRBV7-2 to TRBJ2-7; unclear D gene. V was shortened by 10 bases and J by 5 bases, with 18 bases between the two germline ends. The CDR3 is 13 amino acids. Germline CDR1 reads SGHTA; CDR2 reads FQGNSA. CDR3 DNA sequence: TGTGCCACCGCCCTTCTGGGATTGCACGAGCAGTACTTC. Translating it yields CATALLGLHEQYF.

V is TRBV2 and J is TRBJ1-1, with D hard to call. The CDR3 sequence is 13 residues long. CDR1 is SNHLY and CDR2 is FYNNEI in the germline V gene. The V end lost 4 bases, the J end lost 1 base, and 7 bases lay between the germline ends. The CDR3 DNA reads as TGTGCCAGCAGTGTTCAGGAGAACACTGAAGCTTTCTTT. It translates to CASSVQENTEAFF.

J is TRBJ1-1 and V is TRBV11-3, with 8 bases identical to TRBD1. The CDR3 has 15 amino acids. Germline CDR1 reads SGHNT; CDR2 reads YENEEA. V lost 4 bases, J lost 2 bases, and 6 bases stayed unmatched. The CDR3 loop is CASSSSGQVNTEAFF. CDR3 sequence (DNA): TGTGCCAGCAGCTCCTCGGGACAGGTTAACACTGAAGCTTTCTTT.

The V call is TRBV4-3, the J call TRBJ2-1, with 10 nucleotides matching TRBD2. The germline V gene encodes CDR1 LGHNA and CDR2 YSLEER. Trimming at V came to 1 base and at J to 3 bases, leaving 12 bases not matched to a gene. The CDR3 has 19 amino acids. The CDR3 DNA reads as TGCGCCAGCAGCCAAGGCCAGGCTAGCGGGAGTTGGGTCTACAATGAGCAGTTCTTC. Its translation: CASSQGQASGSWVYNEQFF.

This chain links TRBV25-1 with TRBJ2-2; 7 bases are shared with TRBD2. With 0 bases clipped from V and 7 bases from J, the junction kept 8 bases outside the gene matches. The CDR3 covers 16 residues. The germline V gene has CDR1 MGHDK and CDR2 SYGVNS. CDR3 in amino acids: CASSEYNAGVLGELFF. The CDR3 DNA reads as TGTGCCAGCAGTGAATATAATGCGGGGGTTCTCGGGGAGCTGTTTTTT.

The chain carries TRBV19 and TRBJ1-4; 8 bases align to TRBD1. The CDR3 loop spans 16 amino acids. In germline, CDR1 is LNHDA, CDR2 SQIVND (reference sequence). The trim removed 1 base at V and 8 bases at J, leaving 9 bases unmatched. The CDR3 loop is CASSIGQGAPREKLFF. The CDR3 region has the DNA TGTGCCAGTAGTATAGGGCAGGGGGCCCCGAGAGAAAAACTGTTTTTT.

This clone was observed a handful of times. The chain combines TRBV28 with TRBJ1-2; D is perhaps TRBD1 (6 bases). The CDR3 has 14 amino acids. Germline CDR1 and CDR2: MDHEN and SYDVKM. Deletions cut 7 bases from V and 8 bases from J, with 20 bases between. CDR3 in amino acids: CASTDSAGAMGYTF. Here the CDR3 DNA reads TGTGCCAGCACCGACTCAGCGGGGGCAATGGGCTACACCTTC.

The chain recombines TRBV4-2 with TRBJ2-1, with 12 nucleotides matching TRBD2. The germline gives CDR1 LGHNA, CDR2 YNFKEQ. J lost 5 bases, V lost 0 bases, and 2 bases had no gene match. There are 16 residues in the CDR3. The CDR3 nucleotides are TGTGCCAGCAGCCAAGAGGGGACTAGCGGGCACAATGAGCAGTTCTTC. As protein: CASSQEGTSGHNEQFF.

The V gene is TRBV9, the J gene TRBJ2-1; 7 bases match TRBD2. Germline trimming cut 0 bases from V and 0 bases from J; bases unmatched to any gene: 3. This CDR3 has 16 residues. The germline V gene encodes CDR1 SGDLS and CDR2 YYNGEE. CDR3 residues: CASSVVSSGSYNEQFF. The CDR3 region has the DNA TGTGCCAGCAGCGTAGTCTCTAGCGGCTCCTACAATGAGCAGTTCTTC.

The chain carries TRBV7-6 and TRBJ2-2; 8 nucleotides line up with TRBD2. Germline loops: CDR1 SGHVS, CDR2 FNYEAQ. The CDR3 sequence is 18 residues long. The ends lost 5 bases at V and 0 bases at J; junction bases unmatched: 11. The CDR3 DNA reads TGTGCCAGCAGCCCAAGGAGGGTAGCGGGGCCGAACACCGGGGAGCTGTTTTTT. Encoded protein: CASSPRRVAGPNTGELFF.